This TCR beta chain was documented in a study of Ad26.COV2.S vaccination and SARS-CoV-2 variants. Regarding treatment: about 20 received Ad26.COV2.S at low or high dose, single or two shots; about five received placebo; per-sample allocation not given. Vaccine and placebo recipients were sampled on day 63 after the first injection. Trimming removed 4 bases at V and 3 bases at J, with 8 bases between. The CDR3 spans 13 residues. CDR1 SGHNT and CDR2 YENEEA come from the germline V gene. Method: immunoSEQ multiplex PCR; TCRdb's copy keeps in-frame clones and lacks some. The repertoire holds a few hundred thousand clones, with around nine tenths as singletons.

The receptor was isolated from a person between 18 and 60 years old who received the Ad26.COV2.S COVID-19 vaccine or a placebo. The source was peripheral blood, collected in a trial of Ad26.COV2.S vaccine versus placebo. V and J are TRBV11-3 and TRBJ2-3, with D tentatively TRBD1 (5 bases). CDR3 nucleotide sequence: TGTGCCAGCAGCTCTCAGGGAACAGATACGCAGTATTTT. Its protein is CASSSQGTDTQYF.